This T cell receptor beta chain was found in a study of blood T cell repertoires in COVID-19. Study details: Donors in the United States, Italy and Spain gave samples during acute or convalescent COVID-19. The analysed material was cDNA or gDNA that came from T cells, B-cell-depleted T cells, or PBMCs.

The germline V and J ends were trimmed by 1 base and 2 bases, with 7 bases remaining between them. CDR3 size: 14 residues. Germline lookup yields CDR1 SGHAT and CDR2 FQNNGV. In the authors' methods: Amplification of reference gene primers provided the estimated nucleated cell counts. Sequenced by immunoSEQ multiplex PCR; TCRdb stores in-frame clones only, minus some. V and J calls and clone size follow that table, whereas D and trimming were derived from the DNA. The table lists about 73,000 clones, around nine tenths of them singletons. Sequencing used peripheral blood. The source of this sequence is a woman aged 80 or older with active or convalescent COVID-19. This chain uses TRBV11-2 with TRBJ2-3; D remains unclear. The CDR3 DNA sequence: TGTGCCAGCAGCTTAGTCAGGCTCACAGATACGCAGTATTTT. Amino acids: CASSLVRLTDTQYF.